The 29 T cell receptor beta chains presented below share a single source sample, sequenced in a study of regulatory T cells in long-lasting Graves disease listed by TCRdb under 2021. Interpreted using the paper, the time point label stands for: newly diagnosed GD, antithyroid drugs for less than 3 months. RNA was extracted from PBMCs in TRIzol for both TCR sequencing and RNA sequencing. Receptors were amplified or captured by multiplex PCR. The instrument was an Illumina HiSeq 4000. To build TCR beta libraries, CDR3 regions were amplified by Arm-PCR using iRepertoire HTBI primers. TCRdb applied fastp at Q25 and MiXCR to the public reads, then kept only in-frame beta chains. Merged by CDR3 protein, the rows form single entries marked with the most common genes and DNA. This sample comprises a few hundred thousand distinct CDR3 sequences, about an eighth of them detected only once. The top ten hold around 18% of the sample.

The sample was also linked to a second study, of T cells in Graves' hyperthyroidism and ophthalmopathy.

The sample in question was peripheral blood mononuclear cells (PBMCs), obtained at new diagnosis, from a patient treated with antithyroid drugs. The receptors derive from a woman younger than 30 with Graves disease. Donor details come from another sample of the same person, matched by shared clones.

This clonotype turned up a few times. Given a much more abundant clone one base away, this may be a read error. CDR3 protein: CASSSTGASSYNEQFF. In DNA form, the CDR3 reads TGTGCCAGCTCATCTACCGGGGCAAGCTCCTACAATGAGCAGTTCTTC. This sequence joins TRBV18 and TRBJ2-1; tentatively, D is TRBD1 or TRBD2 (5 bases each). Trimming removed 5 bases from V and 0 bases from J, with 14 bases in between. The CDR3 has 16 amino acids. From germline, CDR1 is KGHSH and CDR2 LQKENI.

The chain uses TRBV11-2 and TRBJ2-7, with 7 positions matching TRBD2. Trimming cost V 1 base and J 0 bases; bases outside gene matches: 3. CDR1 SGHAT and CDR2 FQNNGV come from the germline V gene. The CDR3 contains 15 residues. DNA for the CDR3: TGTGCCAGCAGCTTAGCGGCGGGAGCCTCCTACGAGCAGTACTTC. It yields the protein CASSLAAGASYEQYF.

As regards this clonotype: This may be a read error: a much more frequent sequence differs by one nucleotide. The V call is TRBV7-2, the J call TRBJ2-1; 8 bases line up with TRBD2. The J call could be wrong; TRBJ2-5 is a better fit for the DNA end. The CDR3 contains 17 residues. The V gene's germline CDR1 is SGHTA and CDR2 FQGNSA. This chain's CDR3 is CASSHGRGGLSRETQYF. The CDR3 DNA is TGTGCCAGCAGCCACGGTCGGGGGGGCCTCAGTAGGGAGACCCAGTACTTC.

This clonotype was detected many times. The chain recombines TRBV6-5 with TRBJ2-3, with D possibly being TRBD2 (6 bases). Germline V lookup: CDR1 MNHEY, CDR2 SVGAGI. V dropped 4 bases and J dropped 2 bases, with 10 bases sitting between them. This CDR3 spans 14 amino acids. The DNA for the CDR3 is TGTGCCAGCAGTTGGAGGGGCTACACAGATACGCAGTATTTT. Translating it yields CASSWRGYTDTQYF.

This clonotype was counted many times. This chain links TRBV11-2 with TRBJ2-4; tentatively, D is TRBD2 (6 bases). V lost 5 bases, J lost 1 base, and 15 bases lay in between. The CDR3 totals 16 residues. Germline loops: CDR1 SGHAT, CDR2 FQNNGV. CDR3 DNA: TGTGCCAGCAGCCTCCGACTAGGTGCGGCCAAAAACATTCAGTACTTC. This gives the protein CASSLRLGAAKNIQYF.

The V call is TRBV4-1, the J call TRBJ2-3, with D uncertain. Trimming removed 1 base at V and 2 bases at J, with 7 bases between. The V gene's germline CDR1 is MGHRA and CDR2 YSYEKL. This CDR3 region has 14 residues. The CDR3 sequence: CASSQVGITDTQYF. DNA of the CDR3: TGCGCCAGCAGCCAAGTCGGCATCACAGATACGCAGTATTTT.

In DNA form, the CDR3 reads TGTGCCAGCAGTTCGGGGACTAGCCTATACACAGATACGCAGTATTTT. Its protein is CASSSGTSLYTDTQYF. This chain uses TRBV27 with TRBJ2-3; 9 bases fit TRBD2. Germline CDR1 reads MNHEY; CDR2 reads SMNVEV (reference sequence). The CDR3 is 16 amino acids. The V gene end was trimmed by 4 bases and the J gene end by 2 bases; junction bases not matched to a gene: 7.

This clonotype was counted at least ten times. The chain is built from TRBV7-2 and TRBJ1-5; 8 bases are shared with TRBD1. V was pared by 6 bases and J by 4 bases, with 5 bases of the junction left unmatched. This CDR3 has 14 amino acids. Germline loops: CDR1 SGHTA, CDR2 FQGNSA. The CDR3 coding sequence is TGTGCCAGCAGTTCCCAGGGGGCGAATCAGCCCCAGCATTTT. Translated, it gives CASSSQGANQPQHF.

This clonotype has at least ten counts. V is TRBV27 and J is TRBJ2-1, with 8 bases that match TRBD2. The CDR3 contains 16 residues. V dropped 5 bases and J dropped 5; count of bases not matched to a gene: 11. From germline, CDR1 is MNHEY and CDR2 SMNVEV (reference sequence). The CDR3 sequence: CASSPGPGLGDNEQFF. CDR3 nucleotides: TGTGCCAGCAGTCCAGGACCGGGACTAGGGGACAATGAGCAGTTCTTC.

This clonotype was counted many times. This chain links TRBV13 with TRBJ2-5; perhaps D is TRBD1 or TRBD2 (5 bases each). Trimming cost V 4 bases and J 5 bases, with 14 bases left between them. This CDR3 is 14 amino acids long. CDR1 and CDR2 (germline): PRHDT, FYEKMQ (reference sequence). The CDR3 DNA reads TGTGCCAGCAGCTCGAGGGGTTTGGAGGAGACCCAGTACTTC. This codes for CASSSRGLEETQYF.

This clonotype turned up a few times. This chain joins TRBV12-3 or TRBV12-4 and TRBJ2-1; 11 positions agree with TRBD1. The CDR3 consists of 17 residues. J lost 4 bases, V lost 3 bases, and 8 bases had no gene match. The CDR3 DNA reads TGTGCCAGCAGTTTGGCTGGGACAGGGGGGGGATACAATGAGCAGTTCTTC. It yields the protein CASSLAGTGGGYNEQFF.

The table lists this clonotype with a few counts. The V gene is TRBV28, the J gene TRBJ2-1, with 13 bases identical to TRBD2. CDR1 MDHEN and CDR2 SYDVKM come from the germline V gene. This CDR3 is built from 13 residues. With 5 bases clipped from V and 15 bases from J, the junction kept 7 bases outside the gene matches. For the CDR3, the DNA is TGTGCCAGCAGTCCAGGGACTAGCGGGACCCCGTTCTTC. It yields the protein CASSPGTSGTPFF.

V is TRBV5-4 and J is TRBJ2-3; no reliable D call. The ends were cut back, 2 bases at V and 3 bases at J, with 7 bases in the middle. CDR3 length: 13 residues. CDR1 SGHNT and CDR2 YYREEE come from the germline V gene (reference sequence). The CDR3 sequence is CASSLFETDTQYF. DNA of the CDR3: TGTGCCAGCAGCTTATTTGAAACAGATACGCAGTATTTT.

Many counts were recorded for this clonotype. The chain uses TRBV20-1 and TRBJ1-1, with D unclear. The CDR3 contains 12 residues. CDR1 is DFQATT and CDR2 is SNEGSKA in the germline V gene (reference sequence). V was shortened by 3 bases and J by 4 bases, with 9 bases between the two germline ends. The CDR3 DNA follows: TGCAGTGCTAGGTATCTTGGCACTGAAGCTTTCTTT. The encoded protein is CSARYLGTEAFF.

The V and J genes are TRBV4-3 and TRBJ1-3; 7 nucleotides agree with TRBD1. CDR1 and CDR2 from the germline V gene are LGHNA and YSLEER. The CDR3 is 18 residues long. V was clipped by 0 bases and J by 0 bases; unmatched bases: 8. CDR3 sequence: CASSQDSAGQISGNTIYF. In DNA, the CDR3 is TGCGCCAGCAGCCAAGATTCGGCGGGACAGATCTCTGGAAACACCATATATTTT.

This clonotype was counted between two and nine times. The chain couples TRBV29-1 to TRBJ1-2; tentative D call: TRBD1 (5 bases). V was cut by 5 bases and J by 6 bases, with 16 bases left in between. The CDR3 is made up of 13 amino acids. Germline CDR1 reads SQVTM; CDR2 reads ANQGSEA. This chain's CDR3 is CSVSGTRPDGYTF. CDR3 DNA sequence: TGCAGCGTTTCCGGGACGCGCCCGGATGGCTACACCTTC.

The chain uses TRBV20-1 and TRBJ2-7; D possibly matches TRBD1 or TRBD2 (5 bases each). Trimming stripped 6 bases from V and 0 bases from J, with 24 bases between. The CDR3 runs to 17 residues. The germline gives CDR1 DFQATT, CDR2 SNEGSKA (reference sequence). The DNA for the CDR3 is TGCAGTGCAACCCGGGACGGAGCCTTATTCCCCTCCTACGAGCAGTACTTC. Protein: CSATRDGALFPSYEQYF.

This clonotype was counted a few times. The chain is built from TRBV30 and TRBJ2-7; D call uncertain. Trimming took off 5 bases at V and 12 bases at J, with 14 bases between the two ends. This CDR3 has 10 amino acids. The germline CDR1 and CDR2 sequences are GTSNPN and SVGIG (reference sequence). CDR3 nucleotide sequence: TGTGCCTGGGGTGAAGGGCAGCCGTACTTC. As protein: CAWGEGQPYF.

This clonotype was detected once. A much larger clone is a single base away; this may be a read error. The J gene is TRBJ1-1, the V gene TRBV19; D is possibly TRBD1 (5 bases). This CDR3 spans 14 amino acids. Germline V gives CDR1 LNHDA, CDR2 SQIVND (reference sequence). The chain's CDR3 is CASSIEGPGTEVFF. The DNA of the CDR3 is TGTGCCAGTAGTATAGAGGGTCCAGGGACTGAAGTTTTCTTT.

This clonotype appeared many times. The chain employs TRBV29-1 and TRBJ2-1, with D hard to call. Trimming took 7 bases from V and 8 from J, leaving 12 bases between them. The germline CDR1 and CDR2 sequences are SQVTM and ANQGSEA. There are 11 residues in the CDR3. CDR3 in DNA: TGCAGCGCCAATTCCCCCCATGAGCAGTTCTTC. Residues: CSANSPHEQFF.

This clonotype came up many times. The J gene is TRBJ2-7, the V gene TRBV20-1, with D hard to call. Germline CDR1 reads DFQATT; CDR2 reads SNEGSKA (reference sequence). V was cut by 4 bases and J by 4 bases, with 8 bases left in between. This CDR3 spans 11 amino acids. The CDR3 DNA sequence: TGCAGTGCTATAAACGGGTACGAGCAGTACGTC. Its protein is CSAINGYEQYV.

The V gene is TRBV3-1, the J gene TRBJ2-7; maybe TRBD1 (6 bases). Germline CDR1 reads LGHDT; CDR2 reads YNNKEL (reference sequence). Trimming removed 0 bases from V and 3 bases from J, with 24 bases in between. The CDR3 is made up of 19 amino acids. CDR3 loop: CASSQDLQVVGQLLYEQYF. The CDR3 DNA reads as TGTGCCAGCAGCCAAGATCTTCAGGTGGTCGGACAGCTCCTCTACGAGCAGTACTTC.

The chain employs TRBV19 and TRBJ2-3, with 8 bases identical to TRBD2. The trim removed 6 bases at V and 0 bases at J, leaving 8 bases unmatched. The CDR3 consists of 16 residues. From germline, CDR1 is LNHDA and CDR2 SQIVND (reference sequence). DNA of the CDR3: TGTGCCAGTAGCCCCGGCCCGGGGGGGAGCACAGATACGCAGTATTTT. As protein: CASSPGPGGSTDTQYF.

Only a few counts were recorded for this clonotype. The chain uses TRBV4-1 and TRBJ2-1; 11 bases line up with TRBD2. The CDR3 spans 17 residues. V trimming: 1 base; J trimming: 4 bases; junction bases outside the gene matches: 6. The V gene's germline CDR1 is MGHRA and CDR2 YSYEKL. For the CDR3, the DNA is TGCGCCAGCAGCCAAGGCATAACTAGCGGGGGTTACAATGAGCAGTTCTTC. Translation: CASSQGITSGGYNEQFF.

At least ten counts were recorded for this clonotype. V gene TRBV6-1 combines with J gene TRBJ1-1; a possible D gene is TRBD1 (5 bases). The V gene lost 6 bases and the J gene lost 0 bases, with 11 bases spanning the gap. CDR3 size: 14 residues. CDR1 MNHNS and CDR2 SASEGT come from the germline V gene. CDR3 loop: CASREGFMNTEAFF. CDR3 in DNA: TGTGCCAGCAGAGAGGGGTTCATGAACACTGAAGCTTTCTTT.

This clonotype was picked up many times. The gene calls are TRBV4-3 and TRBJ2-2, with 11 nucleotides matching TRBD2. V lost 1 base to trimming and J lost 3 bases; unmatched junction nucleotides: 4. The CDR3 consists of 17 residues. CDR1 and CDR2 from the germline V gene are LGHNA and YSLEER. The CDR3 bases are TGCGCCAGCAGCCAAGTTCTAGCGGGGGGAGACACCGGGGAGCTGTTTTTT. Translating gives CASSQVLAGGDTGELFF.

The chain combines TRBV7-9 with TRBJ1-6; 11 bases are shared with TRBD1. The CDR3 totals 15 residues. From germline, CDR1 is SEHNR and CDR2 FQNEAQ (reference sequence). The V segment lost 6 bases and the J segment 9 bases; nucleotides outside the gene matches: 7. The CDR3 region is CASREDRGRSSPLHF. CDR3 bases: TGTGCCAGCAGGGAGGACAGGGGGCGTAGTTCACCCCTCCACTTT.

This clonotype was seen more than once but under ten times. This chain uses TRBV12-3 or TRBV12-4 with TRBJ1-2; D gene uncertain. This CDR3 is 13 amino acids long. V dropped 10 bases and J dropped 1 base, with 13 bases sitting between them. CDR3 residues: CATTVQFNYGYTF. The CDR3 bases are TGTGCCACCACAGTACAATTTAACTATGGCTACACCTTC.

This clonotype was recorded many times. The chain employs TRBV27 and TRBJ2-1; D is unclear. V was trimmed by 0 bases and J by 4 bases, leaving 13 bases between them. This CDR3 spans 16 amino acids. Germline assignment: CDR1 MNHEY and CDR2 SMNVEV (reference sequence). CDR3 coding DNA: TGTGCCAGCAGTTTATCATCGAGATTGGGGTACAATGAGCAGTTCTTC. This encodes CASSLSSRLGYNEQFF.